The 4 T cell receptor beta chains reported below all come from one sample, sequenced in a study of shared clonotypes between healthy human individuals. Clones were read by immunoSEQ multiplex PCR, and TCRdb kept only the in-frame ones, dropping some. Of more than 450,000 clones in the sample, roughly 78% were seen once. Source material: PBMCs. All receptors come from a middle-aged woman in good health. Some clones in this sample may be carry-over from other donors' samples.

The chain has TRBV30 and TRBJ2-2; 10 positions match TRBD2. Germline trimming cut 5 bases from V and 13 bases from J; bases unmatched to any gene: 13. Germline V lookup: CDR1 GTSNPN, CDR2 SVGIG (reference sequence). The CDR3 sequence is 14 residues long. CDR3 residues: CAWASGTSVGGLFF. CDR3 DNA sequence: TGTGCCTGGGCTTCGGGGACTAGCGTTGGAGGGCTGTTTTTT.

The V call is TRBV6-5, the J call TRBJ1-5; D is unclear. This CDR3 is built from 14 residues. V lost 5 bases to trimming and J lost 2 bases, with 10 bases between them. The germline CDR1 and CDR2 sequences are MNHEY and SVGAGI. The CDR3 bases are TGTGCCAGCAGTCCATTACAGCGCAATCAGCCCCAGCATTTT. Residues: CASSPLQRNQPQHF.

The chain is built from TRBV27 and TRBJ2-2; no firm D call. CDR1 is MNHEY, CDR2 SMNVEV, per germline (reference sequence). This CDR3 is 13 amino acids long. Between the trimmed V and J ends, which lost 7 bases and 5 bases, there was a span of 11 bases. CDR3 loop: CASIDLGTGELFF. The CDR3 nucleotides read TGTGCCAGCATTGACCTTGGGACCGGGGAGCTGTTTTTT.

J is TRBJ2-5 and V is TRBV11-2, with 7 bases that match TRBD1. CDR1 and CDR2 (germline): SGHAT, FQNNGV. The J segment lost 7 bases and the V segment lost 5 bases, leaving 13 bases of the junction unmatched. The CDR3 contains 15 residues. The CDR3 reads CASSPPSSRGRTQYF. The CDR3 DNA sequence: TGTGCCAGCAGCCCCCCCTCAAGCAGGGGGAGGACCCAGTACTTC.